These 4 T cell receptor beta chains were sequenced from one sample in a study of T cell responses to AZD1222 COVID-19 vaccine (dated by TCRdb to about 2021). The library was made by the immunoSEQ multiplex PCR assay. Drawn from immuneACCESS, this table holds only the in-frame rearrangements with V and J called that TCRdb kept. Clones are partly lost; checked studies trace under half to an unresolved V gene and leave the rest unexplained. In this sample the table shows around 130,000 clones, about 94% of which occur a single time. Jointly, the top ten make up approximately 7% of the sample. In the paper's terms, the time point label means: baseline before first vaccination. The source was peripheral blood, collected on day 0 of AZD1222 vaccination. These receptor sequences come from an adult in good health.

The CDR3 reads CASSPGLANEQFF. CDR3 nucleotides: TGTGCCAGTAGTCCGGGACTAGCTAATGAGCAGTTCTTC. The gene calls are TRBV19 and TRBJ2-1, with 9 positions matching TRBD2. The CDR3 length is 13 residues. Unmatched junction bases numbered 3, after V lost 5 bases and J lost 7 bases. CDR1 LNHDA and CDR2 SQIVND come from the germline V gene (reference sequence).

The genes are TRBV27 and TRBJ2-2; TRBD2 matches 15 bases. CDR1 and CDR2 (germline): MNHEY, SMNVEV (reference sequence). The CDR3 runs 16 residues. The trim removed 4 bases at V and 5 bases at J, leaving 2 bases unmatched. In nucleotides, the CDR3 is TGTGCCAGCAGTTCGGGACTAGCGGGAGGTACCGGGGAGCTGTTTTTT. It translates to CASSSGLAGGTGELFF.

This clone came up once. The rearrangement joins TRBV19 to TRBJ1-2; tentative D call: TRBD1 (6 bases). V gave up 6 bases and J gave up 4 bases, with 18 bases separating them. Germline CDR1 LNHDA, CDR2 SQIVND (reference sequence). CDR3 length equals 15 residues. The CDR3 is CASSNSQGRGYGYTF. In DNA, the CDR3 is TGTGCCAGTAGCAATTCACAGGGCCGGGGCTATGGCTACACCTTC.

V usage is TRBV2 and J usage is TRBJ2-7; 7 bases are shared with TRBD1. Germline values: CDR1 SNHLY, CDR2 FYNNEI. Trimming took 6 bases from V and 6 from J; bases not matched to a gene: 14. The CDR3 sequence is 15 residues long. CDR3 loop: CASSRGQRSTGEQYF. The CDR3 nucleotides read TGTGCCAGCAGCCGGGGACAGAGATCTACGGGCGAGCAGTACTTC.